Shown below are 14 T cell receptor beta chains from a single sample sequenced in a study of PD-L1 blockade in urothelial cancer. The repertoire was sequenced with immunoSEQ multiplex PCR; TCRdb's copy has only in-frame clones and lacks some. Of around 100,000 clones listed, about 90% were seen once; the top ten hold roughly 0.93%. The specimen was PBMCs, collected around atezolizumab (anti-PD-L1) treatment. The receptors originated from a woman older than 75 with urothelial cancer.

J is TRBJ2-7 and V is TRBV5-4, with 11 bases lining up with TRBD1. CDR1 SGHNT and CDR2 YYREEE come from the germline V gene (reference sequence). The ends lost 4 bases at V and 1 base at J; junction bases unmatched: 4. The CDR3 has 15 amino acids. In DNA, the CDR3 is TGTGCCAGCAGCCGTGGACAGGGGGCATCCTACGAGCAGTACTTC. Its translation: CASSRGQGASYEQYF.

The CDR3 DNA follows: TGTGCCAGCAGCTTAGGCCCAGGGGACAAAAACATTCAGTACTTC. This encodes CASSLGPGDKNIQYF. This rearrangement joins TRBV11-2 to TRBJ2-4; possible D gene TRBD1, 6 bases. The germline gives CDR1 SGHAT, CDR2 FQNNGV. V was pared by 1 base and J by 3 bases, with 10 bases between. CDR3 length: 15 residues.

The chain carries TRBV19 and TRBJ2-3; D perhaps matches TRBD2 (6 bases). The CDR3 loop spans 15 amino acids. V lost 4 bases, J lost 0 bases, and 11 bases lay in between. Germline values: CDR1 LNHDA, CDR2 SQIVND (reference sequence). The CDR3 spells CASSTGTLSTDTQYF. The DNA of the CDR3 is TGTGCCAGTAGTACCGGGACTTTAAGCACAGATACGCAGTATTTT. The full variable domain, completed using reference TRBV19 and TRBJ2-3, is DGGITQSPKYLFRKEGQNVTLSCEQNLNHDAMYWYRQDPGQGLRLIYYSQIVNDFQKGDIAEGYSVSREKKESFPLTVTSAQKNPTAFYLCASSTGTLSTDTQYFGPGTRLTVL.

This chain uses TRBV5-6 with TRBJ2-3; D might be TRBD1 (6 bases). Trimming stripped 0 bases from V and 0 bases from J, with 11 bases between. From germline, CDR1 is SGHDT and CDR2 YYEEEE. The CDR3 covers 16 residues. The CDR3 DNA sequence: TGTGCCAGCAGCTTGGAACAGGGAATTAGCACAGATACGCAGTATTTT. As protein: CASSLEQGISTDTQYF. Together with reference TRBV5-6 and TRBJ2-3, the CDR3 gives the full variable domain: DAGVTQSPTHLIKTRGQQVTLRCSPKSGHDTVSWYQQALGQGPQFIFQYYEEEERQRGNFPDRFSGHQFPNYSSELNVNALLLGDSALYLCASSLEQGISTDTQYFGPGTRLTVL.

Points on this clone: In the same sample, other DNA sequences code for this CDR3. The V gene is TRBV11-3, the J gene TRBJ1-1; tentative D call: TRBD1 (6 bases). This CDR3 region has 13 residues. CDR1 and CDR2 (germline): SGHNT, YENEEA. The V gene lost 5 bases and the J gene lost 1 base, with 8 bases spanning the gap. The CDR3 is CASSRRGNTEAFF. The CDR3 DNA is TGTGCCAGCAGCCGCAGGGGGAACACTGAAGCTTTCTTT. The full variable domain, its missing parts supplied by reference TRBV11-3 and TRBJ1-1, is EAGVVQSPRYKIIEKKQPVAFWCNPISGHNTLYWYLQNLGQGPELLIRYENEEAVDDSQLPKDRFSAERLKGVDSTLKIQPAELGDSAVYLCASSRRGNTEAFFGQGTRLTVV.

This clone was detected once. J is TRBJ1-5 and V is TRBV2; 9 nucleotides align to TRBD1. The CDR3 runs 14 residues. The germline CDR1 and CDR2 sequences are SNHLY and FYNNEI. Germline trimming cut 3 bases from V and 5 bases from J; bases unmatched to any gene: 2. The CDR3 DNA follows: TGTGCCAGCAGTGACGACAGGGGGTATCAGCCCCAGCATTTT. As protein: CASSDDRGYQPQHF.

The chain couples TRBV29-1 to TRBJ1-4; TRBD1 aligns across 9 bases. Trimming cost V 6 bases and J 7 bases; bases outside gene matches: 9. The CDR3 totals 14 residues. From germline, CDR1 is SQVTM and CDR2 ANQGSEA. CDR3 loop: CSVGQGSVFEKLFF. DNA for the CDR3: TGCAGCGTGGGACAGGGTTCGGTGTTTGAAAAACTGTTTTTT.

The rearrangement uses TRBV6-1 and TRBJ2-2; D is uncertain. The CDR3 length is 14 residues. V gave up 6 bases and J gave up 3 bases, with 11 bases separating them. Germline loops: CDR1 MNHNS, CDR2 SASEGT. The CDR3 is CASSPASYTGELFF. The CDR3 nucleotides are TGTGCCAGCAGCCCCGCGAGCTACACCGGGGAGCTGTTTTTT.

This rearrangement joins TRBV19 to TRBJ1-1, with D tentatively TRBD1 (5 bases). CDR1 is LNHDA and CDR2 is SQIVND in the germline V gene (reference sequence). The CDR3 has 17 residues. Trimming took 2 bases from V and 4 from J, leaving 20 bases between them. In DNA form, the CDR3 reads TGTGCCAGTAGTATACCCTCCTCCGTCCCGGGGGGCACTGAAGCTTTCTTT. It specifies CASSIPSSVPGGTEAFF.

In its sample, this clone was seen a few times. V is TRBV7-8 and J is TRBJ2-2; 15 bases are a match to TRBD2. Germline CDR1 is SGHVS and CDR2 is FQNEAQ. The trim removed 3 bases at V and 4 bases at J, leaving 9 bases unmatched. The CDR3 totals 19 residues. The CDR3 DNA reads TGTGCCAGCAGCTTTTTAGGGACTAGCGGGAGGTGGAGCACCGGGGAGCTGTTTTTT. Amino acid sequence: CASSFLGTSGRWSTGELFF. Drawing the rest from reference TRBV7-8 and TRBJ2-2, the complete variable domain is GAGVSQSPRYKVAKRGQDVALRCDPISGHVSLFWYQQALGQGPEFLTYFQNEAQLDKSGLPSDRFFAERPEGSVSTLKIQRTQQEDSAVYLCASSFLGTSGRWSTGELFFGEGSRLTVL.

This chain connects TRBV7-9 to TRBJ2-3; D possibly corresponds to TRBD1 (7 bases). The V end lost 4 bases, the J end lost 2 bases, and 13 bases lay between the germline ends. The CDR3 contains 15 residues. CDR1 SEHNR and CDR2 FQNEAQ come from the germline V gene (reference sequence). The CDR3 DNA is TGTGCCAGCAGCTCTACAGGGGACTCCACAGATACGCAGTATTTT. It translates to CASSSTGDSTDTQYF.

CDR3 region: CASSQDGAETQYF. CDR3 in DNA: TGCGCCAGCAGCCAAGATGGGGCGGAGACCCAGTACTTC. This rearrangement joins TRBV4-1 to TRBJ2-5; tentatively, D is TRBD1 (5 bases). Germline V gene lookup returns CDR1 MGHRA and CDR2 YSYEKL. This CDR3 is built from 13 residues. Trimming shortened V by 0 bases and J by 5 bases, and 7 bases separated the two germline ends.

This clone was detected only once. The chain links TRBV7-3 to TRBJ1-1, with TRBD1 identical over 8 bases. CDR1 and CDR2 from the germline V gene are SGHTA and FQGTGA. J gave up 11 bases and V 5 bases, and 10 bases lay outside the gene matches. The CDR3 runs to 13 residues. The CDR3 is CASSAPGTGDAFF. The DNA for the CDR3 is TGTGCCAGCAGCGCACCCGGGACAGGAGATGCTTTCTTT.

This rearrangement joins TRBV15 to TRBJ2-3; D is perhaps TRBD2 (6 bases). Trimming took off 1 base at V and 2 bases at J, with 10 bases between the two ends. CDR3 length equals 15 residues. CDR1 and CDR2 (germline): LNHNV, YYDKDF (reference sequence). The CDR3 coding sequence is TGTGCCACCAGCAGAGTAGCGGACTACACAGATACGCAGTATTTT. This translates into CATSRVADYTDTQYF.